These 8 T cell receptor beta chains originate from one sample sequenced in a study of blood T cell repertoires in COVID-19 (dated by TCRdb to about 2020). Receptors were amplified or captured by the immunoSEQ multiplex PCR assay. Here the immuneACCESS table is served through TCRdb, limited to in-frame sequences with V and J called. Missing clones are a known gap in these copies; in checked studies unresolved V genes cover under half, and the rest lacks a known reason. The sample data list about 220,000 clones, and around three quarters of these were observed just once. Together, the top ten hold around 7.7% of the sample. Sequenced: peripheral blood. The receptors shown here come from a woman in her seventies with acute or convalescent COVID-19.

The chain is built from TRBV5-5 and TRBJ1-4; D is possibly TRBD1 (5 bases). This CDR3 is 14 amino acids long. Looked up from germline, CDR1 is SGHKS and CDR2 is YYEKEE (reference sequence). Trimming stripped 2 bases from V and 8 bases from J, with 13 bases between. DNA for the CDR3: TGTGCCAGCAGCTTCGACAGTCTGGCCGAAAAACTGTTTTTT. Translation: CASSFDSLAEKLFF.

The J gene is TRBJ1-2, the V gene TRBV18; 9 nucleotides line up with TRBD1. Germline assignment: CDR1 KGHSH and CDR2 LQKENI. The CDR3 consists of 16 residues. Trimming cost V 0 bases and J 2 bases; bases outside gene matches: 4. For the CDR3, the DNA is TGTGCCAGCTCACCACCGGACAGGGGACGAAACTATGGCTACACCTTC. As protein: CASSPPDRGRNYGYTF.

This rearrangement joins TRBV9 to TRBJ2-7; 7 nucleotides align to TRBD1. This CDR3 contains 17 residues. CDR1 is SGDLS, CDR2 YYNGEE, per germline. V was clipped by 0 bases and J by 3 bases; unmatched bases: 12. CDR3 protein: CASSVGNEEDRSYEQYV. The CDR3 DNA is TGTGCCAGCAGCGTAGGCAATGAAGAGGACAGGAGCTACGAGCAGTACGTC.

The V gene is TRBV24-1, the J gene TRBJ2-1; perhaps TRBD1 as D (5 bases). Trimming removed 5 bases at V and 8 bases at J, with 15 bases between. The germline CDR1 and CDR2 sequences are KGHDR and SFDVKD. The CDR3 is 14 residues long. The DNA for the CDR3 is TGTGCCACCAGTGGAAGGGGTGGAACGTATGAGCAGTTCTTC. Translating it yields CATSGRGGTYEQFF.

V usage is TRBV5-6 and J usage is TRBJ1-2; weak D call: TRBD1 (5 bases). Germline CDR1 and CDR2: SGHDT and YYEEEE. V was cut by 3 bases and J by 4 bases, with 10 bases left in between. This CDR3 region has 13 residues. CDR3 sequence: CASSSREGYGYTF. The CDR3 region has the DNA TGTGCCAGCAGCTCCAGGGAGGGCTATGGCTACACCTTC.

J is TRBJ2-7 and V is TRBV18; maybe TRBD1 (6 bases). V gave up 2 bases and J gave up 1 base, with 9 bases separating them. This CDR3 is built from 14 residues. Germline CDR1 reads KGHSH; CDR2 reads LQKENI. The CDR3 loop reads CASSPDGQSYEQYF. CDR3 coding DNA: TGTGCCAGCTCACCAGATGGACAGTCCTACGAGCAGTACTTC.

The chain recombines TRBV16 with TRBJ2-4, with D maybe TRBD1 (6 bases). V shed 8 bases and J shed 8 bases, with 13 bases lying between them. CDR3 size: 12 residues. Germline V CDR1 and CDR2: KGHSY, FQNENV. DNA of the CDR3: TGTGCCAGCCGAAGGTCAGGGGACATTCAGTACTTC. It yields the protein CASRRSGDIQYF.

This clone was seen a single time. The chain joins TRBV27 to TRBJ1-2; weak D call: TRBD1 (5 bases). Trimming took 2 bases from V and 7 from J, leaving 11 bases between them. Germline CDR1 MNHEY, CDR2 SMNVEV (reference sequence). CDR3 length: 13 amino acids. CDR3 loop: CASSLEPGVGYTF. In DNA, the CDR3 is TGTGCCAGCAGTTTAGAACCGGGGGTTGGCTACACCTTC.